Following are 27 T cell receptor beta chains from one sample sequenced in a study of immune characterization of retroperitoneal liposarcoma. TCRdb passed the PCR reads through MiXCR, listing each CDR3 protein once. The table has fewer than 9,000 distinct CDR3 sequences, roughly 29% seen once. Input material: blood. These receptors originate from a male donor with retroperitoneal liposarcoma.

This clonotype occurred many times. As DNA, the CDR3 is TGTGCCAGCAGTGGAGGGGACGGGGCCAACGTCCTGACTTTC. Its protein is CASSGGDGANVLTF. The rearrangement uses TRBV6-4 and TRBJ2-6; either TRBD1 or TRBD2 may supply D (5 bases each). This CDR3 has 14 residues. Looked up from germline, CDR1 is MRHNA and CDR2 is SNTAGT. V lost 4 bases and J lost 4, with 8 bases in between.

The CDR3 reads CAWSVASGRSNEQFF. In DNA form, the CDR3 reads TGTGCCTGGAGTGTAGCTAGCGGGAGGTCCAATGAGCAGTTCTTC. The chain carries TRBV30 and TRBJ2-1; TRBD2 agrees at 11 bases. After removal of 0 bases from V and 6 bases from J, the junction contained 4 bases not matched to a gene. From germline, CDR1 is GTSNPN and CDR2 SVGIG (reference sequence). The CDR3 has 15 residues.

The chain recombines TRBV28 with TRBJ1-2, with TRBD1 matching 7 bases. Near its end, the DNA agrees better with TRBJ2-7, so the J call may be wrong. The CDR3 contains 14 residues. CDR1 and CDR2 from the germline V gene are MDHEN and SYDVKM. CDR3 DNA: TGTGCCAGCAGTAAAAAGACAGGGCCCTACGAGCAGTACTTC. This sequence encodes CASSKKTGPYEQYF.

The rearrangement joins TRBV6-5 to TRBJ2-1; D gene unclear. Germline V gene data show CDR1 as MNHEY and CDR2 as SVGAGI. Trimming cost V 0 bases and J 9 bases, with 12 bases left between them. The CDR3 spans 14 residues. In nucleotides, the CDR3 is TGTGCCAGCAGTTACTCGATTGAGAGTGGTGAGCAGTTCTTC. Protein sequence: CASSYSIESGEQFF.

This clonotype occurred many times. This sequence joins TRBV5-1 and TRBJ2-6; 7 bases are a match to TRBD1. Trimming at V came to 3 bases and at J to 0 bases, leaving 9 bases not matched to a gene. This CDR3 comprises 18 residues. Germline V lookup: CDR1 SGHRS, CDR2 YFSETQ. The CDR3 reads CASSSKTGSSSGANVLTF. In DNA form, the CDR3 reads TGCGCCAGCAGCTCTAAGACAGGGAGCAGCTCTGGGGCCAACGTCCTGACTTTC. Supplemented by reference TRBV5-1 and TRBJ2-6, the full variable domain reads KAGVTQTPRYLIKTRGQQVTLSCSPISGHRSVSWYQQTPGQGLQFLFEYFSETQRNKGNFPGRFSGRQFSNSRSEMNVSTLELGDSALYLCASSSKTGSSSGANVLTFGAGSRLTVL.

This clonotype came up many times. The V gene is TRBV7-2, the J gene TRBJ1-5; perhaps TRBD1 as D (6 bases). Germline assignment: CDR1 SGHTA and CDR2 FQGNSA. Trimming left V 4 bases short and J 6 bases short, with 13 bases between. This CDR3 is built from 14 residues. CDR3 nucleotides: TGTGCCAGCAGCTCCAGGGGCGTCGGTCAGCCCCAGCATTTT. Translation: CASSSRGVGQPQHF.

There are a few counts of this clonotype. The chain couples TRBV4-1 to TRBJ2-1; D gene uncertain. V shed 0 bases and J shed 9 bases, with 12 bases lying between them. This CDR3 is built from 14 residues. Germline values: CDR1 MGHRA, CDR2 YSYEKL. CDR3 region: CASSQEAGRPEQFF. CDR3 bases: TGCGCCAGCAGCCAAGAGGCCGGAAGGCCTGAGCAGTTCTTC.

CDR3 sequence: CASSPGVGVSNQPQHF. The CDR3 DNA follows: TGTGCCAGCAGTCCCGGTGTGGGGGTTAGCAATCAGCCCCAGCATTTT. The rearrangement uses TRBV6-5 and TRBJ1-5; maybe TRBD1 (5 bases). This CDR3 has 16 amino acids. V was cut by 5 bases and J by 0 bases, with 14 bases left in between. Germline lookup yields CDR1 MNHEY and CDR2 SVGAGI.

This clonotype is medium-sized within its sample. CDR3 amino acids: CASSRLTAGLGRNEQFF. In DNA, the CDR3 is TGTGCCAGCAGCCGATTGACCGCGGGACTAGGGAGAAATGAGCAGTTCTTC. J is TRBJ2-1 and V is TRBV14, with 8 bases lining up with TRBD2. The CDR3 sequence is 17 residues long. The V gene end was trimmed by 4 bases and the J gene end by 7 bases; junction bases not matched to a gene: 15. From germline, CDR1 is SGHDN and CDR2 FVKESK.

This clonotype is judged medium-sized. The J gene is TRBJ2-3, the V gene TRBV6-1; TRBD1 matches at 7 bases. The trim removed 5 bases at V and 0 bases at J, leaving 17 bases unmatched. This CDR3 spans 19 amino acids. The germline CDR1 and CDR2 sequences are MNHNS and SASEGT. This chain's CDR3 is CASSQHPGTEIPSTDTQYF. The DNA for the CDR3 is TGTGCCAGCAGTCAACATCCCGGGACAGAGATTCCTAGCACAGATACGCAGTATTTT.

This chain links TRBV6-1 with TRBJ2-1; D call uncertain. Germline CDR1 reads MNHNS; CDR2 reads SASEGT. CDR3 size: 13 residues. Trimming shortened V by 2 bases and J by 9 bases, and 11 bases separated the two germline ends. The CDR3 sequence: CASSETPASEQFF. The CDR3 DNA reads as TGTGCCAGCAGTGAAACTCCCGCAAGTGAGCAGTTCTTC.

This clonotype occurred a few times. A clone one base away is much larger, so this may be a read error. CDR3 coding DNA: TGTGCCAGCAGTTGGACAGCTAATCCCTACGAGCAGTTCTTC. Encoded protein: CASSWTANPYEQFF. V gene TRBV6-5 combines with J gene TRBJ2-1; D may be TRBD1 (6 bases). Germline V gene sequence: CDR1 MNHEY, CDR2 SVGAGI. The CDR3 is 14 amino acids. V was trimmed by 4 bases and J by 10 bases, leaving 17 bases between them.

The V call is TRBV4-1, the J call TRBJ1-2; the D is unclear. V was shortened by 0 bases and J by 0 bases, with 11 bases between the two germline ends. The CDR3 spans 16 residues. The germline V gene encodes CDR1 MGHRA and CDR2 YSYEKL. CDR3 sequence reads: CASSQDRVTANYGYTF. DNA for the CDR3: TGCGCCAGCAGCCAAGATAGGGTAACAGCTAACTATGGCTACACCTTC.

CDR3 loop: CASSPGLAGGYEQYF. The CDR3 DNA sequence: TGTGCCAGCAGTCCCGGACTAGCGGGAGGCTATGAGCAGTACTTC. The chain uses TRBV6-2 or TRBV6-3 and TRBJ2-1, with 14 bases identical to TRBD2. The J call may be in error: the DNA end matches TRBJ2-7 better. The CDR3 extends over 15 amino acids. Germline CDR1 is MNHEY and CDR2 is SVGEGT.

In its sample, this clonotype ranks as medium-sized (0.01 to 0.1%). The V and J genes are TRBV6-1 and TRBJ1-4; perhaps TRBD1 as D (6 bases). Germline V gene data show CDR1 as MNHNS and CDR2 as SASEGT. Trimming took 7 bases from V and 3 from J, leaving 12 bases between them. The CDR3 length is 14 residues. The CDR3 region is CASTEGGANEKLFF. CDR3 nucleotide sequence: TGTGCCAGCACCGAGGGGGGGGCTAATGAAAAACTGTTTTTT.

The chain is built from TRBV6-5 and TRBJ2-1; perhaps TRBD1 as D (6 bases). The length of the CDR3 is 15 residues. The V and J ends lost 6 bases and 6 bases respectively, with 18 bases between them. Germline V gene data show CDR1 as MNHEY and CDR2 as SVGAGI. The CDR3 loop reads CASRVTRQGPNEQFF. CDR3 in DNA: TGTGCCAGCAGGGTGACGCGGCAGGGGCCCAATGAGCAGTTCTTC.

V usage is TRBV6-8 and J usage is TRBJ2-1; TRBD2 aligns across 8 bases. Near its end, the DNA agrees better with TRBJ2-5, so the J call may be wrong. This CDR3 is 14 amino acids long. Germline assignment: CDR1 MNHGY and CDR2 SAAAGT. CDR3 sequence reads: CASKVSGGQETQYF. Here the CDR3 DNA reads TGTGCCAGCAAGGTTTCGGGGGGGCAAGAGACCCAGTACTTC.

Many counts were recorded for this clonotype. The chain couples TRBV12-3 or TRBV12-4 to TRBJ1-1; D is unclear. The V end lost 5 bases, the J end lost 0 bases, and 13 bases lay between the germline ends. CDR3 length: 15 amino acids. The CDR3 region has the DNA TGTGCCAGCAGTCCATCCGGTCCCCTGAACACTGAAGCTTTCTTT. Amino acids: CASSPSGPLNTEAFF.

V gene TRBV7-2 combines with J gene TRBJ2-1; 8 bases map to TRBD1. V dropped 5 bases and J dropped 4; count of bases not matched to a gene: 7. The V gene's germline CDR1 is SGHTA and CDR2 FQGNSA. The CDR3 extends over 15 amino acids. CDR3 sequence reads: CASSLTGTGYNEQFF. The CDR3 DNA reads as TGTGCCAGCAGCCTAACCGGGACAGGTTACAATGAGCAGTTCTTC. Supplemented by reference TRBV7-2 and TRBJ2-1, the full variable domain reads GAGVSQSPSNKVTEKGKDVELRCDPISGHTALYWYRQSLGQGLEFLIYFQGNSAPDKSGLPSDRFSAERTGGSVSTLTIQRTQQEDSAVYLCASSLTGTGYNEQFFGPGTRLTVL.

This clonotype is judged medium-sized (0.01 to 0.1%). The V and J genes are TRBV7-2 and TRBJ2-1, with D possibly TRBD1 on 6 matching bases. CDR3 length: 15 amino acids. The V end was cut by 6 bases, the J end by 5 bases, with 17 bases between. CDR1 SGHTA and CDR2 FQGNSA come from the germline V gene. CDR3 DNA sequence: TGTGCCAGCAGAAACCGTCCAACAGGGCACAATGAGCAGTTCTTC. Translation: CASRNRPTGHNEQFF.

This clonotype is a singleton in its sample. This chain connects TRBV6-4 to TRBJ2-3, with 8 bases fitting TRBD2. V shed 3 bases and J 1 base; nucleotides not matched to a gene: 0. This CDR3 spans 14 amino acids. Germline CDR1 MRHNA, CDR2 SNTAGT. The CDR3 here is CASSEAGGTDTQYF. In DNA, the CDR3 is TGTGCCAGCAGTGAAGCGGGGGGCACAGATACGCAGTATTTT.

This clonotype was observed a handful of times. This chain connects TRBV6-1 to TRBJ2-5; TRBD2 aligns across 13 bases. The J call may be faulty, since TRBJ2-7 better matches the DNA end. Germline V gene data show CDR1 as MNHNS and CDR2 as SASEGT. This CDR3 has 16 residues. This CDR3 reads CASSEQRLAGGYEQYF. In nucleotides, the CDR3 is TGTGCCAGCAGTGAACAGCGACTAGCGGGAGGATACGAGCAGTACTTC.

CDR3 in amino acids: CASSEGFGGQDYSNQPQHF. Here the CDR3 DNA reads TGTGCCAGCAGTGAAGGGTTTGGGGGACAGGACTATAGCAATCAGCCCCAGCATTTT. The rearrangement uses TRBV6-1 and TRBJ1-5; 8 nucleotides align to TRBD1. From germline, CDR1 is MNHNS and CDR2 SASEGT. CDR3 length: 19 residues. After removal of 1 base from V and 0 bases from J, the junction contained 11 bases not matched to a gene.

CDR3 sequence (DNA): TGCAGCGGGGGGGGGGGCAGGGGGAGTGAAGCTTTCTTT. Protein sequence: CSGGGGRGSEAFF. V and J are TRBV29-1 and TRBJ1-1; 7 bases align to TRBD1. CDR1 and CDR2 (germline): SQVTM, ANQGSEA. The CDR3 is 13 residues long. After removal of 7 bases from V and 7 bases from J, the junction contained 12 bases not matched to a gene.

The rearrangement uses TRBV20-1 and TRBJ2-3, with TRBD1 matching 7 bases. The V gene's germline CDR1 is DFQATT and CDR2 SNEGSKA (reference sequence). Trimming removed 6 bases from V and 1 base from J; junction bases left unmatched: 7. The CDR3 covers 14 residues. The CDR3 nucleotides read TGCAGTGCCGCGACAGGGTTGCGCACAGATACGCAGTATTTT. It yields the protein CSAATGLRTDTQYF.

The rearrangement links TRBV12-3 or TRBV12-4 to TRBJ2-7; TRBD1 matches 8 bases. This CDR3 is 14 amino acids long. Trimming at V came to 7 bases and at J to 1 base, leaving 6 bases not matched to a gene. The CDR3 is CASTTGTGSYEQYF. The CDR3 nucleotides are TGTGCCAGCACCACCGGGACAGGTTCCTACGAGCAGTACTTC.

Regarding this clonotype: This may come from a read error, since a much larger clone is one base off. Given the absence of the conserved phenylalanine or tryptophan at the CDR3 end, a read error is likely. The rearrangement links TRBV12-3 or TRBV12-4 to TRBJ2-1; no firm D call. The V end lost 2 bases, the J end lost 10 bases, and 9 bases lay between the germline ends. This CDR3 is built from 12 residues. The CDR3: CASSLRRREQFL. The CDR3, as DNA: TGTGCCAGCAGTTTACGCCGACGGGAGCAGTTCTTA.